This TCR beta chain was captured by sequencing in a study of ipilimumab plus nivolumab after autologous stem cell transplantation. Germline CDR1 reads SGHDT; CDR2 reads YYEEEE. The CDR3 sequence is 14 residues long. V lost 0 bases and J 2 bases, leaving 9 bases between the germline ends. Sequencing was performed with immunoSEQ multiplex PCR; in TCRdb, only in-frame clones are kept and a portion is missing. The sample holds 15,000 or so clones, over 70% seen once. This clone appeared a single time. The chain employs TRBV5-6 and TRBJ2-7; D perhaps matches TRBD1 (5 bases). The TCR originated in a male donor with diffuse large B-cell lymphoma. The specimen was PBMCs, collected in a trial of ipilimumab plus nivolumab as post-transplant consolidation. CDR3 loop: CASSLVQGAYEQYF. Here the CDR3 DNA reads TGTGCCAGCAGCTTGGTGCAGGGCGCCTACGAGCAGTACTTC.